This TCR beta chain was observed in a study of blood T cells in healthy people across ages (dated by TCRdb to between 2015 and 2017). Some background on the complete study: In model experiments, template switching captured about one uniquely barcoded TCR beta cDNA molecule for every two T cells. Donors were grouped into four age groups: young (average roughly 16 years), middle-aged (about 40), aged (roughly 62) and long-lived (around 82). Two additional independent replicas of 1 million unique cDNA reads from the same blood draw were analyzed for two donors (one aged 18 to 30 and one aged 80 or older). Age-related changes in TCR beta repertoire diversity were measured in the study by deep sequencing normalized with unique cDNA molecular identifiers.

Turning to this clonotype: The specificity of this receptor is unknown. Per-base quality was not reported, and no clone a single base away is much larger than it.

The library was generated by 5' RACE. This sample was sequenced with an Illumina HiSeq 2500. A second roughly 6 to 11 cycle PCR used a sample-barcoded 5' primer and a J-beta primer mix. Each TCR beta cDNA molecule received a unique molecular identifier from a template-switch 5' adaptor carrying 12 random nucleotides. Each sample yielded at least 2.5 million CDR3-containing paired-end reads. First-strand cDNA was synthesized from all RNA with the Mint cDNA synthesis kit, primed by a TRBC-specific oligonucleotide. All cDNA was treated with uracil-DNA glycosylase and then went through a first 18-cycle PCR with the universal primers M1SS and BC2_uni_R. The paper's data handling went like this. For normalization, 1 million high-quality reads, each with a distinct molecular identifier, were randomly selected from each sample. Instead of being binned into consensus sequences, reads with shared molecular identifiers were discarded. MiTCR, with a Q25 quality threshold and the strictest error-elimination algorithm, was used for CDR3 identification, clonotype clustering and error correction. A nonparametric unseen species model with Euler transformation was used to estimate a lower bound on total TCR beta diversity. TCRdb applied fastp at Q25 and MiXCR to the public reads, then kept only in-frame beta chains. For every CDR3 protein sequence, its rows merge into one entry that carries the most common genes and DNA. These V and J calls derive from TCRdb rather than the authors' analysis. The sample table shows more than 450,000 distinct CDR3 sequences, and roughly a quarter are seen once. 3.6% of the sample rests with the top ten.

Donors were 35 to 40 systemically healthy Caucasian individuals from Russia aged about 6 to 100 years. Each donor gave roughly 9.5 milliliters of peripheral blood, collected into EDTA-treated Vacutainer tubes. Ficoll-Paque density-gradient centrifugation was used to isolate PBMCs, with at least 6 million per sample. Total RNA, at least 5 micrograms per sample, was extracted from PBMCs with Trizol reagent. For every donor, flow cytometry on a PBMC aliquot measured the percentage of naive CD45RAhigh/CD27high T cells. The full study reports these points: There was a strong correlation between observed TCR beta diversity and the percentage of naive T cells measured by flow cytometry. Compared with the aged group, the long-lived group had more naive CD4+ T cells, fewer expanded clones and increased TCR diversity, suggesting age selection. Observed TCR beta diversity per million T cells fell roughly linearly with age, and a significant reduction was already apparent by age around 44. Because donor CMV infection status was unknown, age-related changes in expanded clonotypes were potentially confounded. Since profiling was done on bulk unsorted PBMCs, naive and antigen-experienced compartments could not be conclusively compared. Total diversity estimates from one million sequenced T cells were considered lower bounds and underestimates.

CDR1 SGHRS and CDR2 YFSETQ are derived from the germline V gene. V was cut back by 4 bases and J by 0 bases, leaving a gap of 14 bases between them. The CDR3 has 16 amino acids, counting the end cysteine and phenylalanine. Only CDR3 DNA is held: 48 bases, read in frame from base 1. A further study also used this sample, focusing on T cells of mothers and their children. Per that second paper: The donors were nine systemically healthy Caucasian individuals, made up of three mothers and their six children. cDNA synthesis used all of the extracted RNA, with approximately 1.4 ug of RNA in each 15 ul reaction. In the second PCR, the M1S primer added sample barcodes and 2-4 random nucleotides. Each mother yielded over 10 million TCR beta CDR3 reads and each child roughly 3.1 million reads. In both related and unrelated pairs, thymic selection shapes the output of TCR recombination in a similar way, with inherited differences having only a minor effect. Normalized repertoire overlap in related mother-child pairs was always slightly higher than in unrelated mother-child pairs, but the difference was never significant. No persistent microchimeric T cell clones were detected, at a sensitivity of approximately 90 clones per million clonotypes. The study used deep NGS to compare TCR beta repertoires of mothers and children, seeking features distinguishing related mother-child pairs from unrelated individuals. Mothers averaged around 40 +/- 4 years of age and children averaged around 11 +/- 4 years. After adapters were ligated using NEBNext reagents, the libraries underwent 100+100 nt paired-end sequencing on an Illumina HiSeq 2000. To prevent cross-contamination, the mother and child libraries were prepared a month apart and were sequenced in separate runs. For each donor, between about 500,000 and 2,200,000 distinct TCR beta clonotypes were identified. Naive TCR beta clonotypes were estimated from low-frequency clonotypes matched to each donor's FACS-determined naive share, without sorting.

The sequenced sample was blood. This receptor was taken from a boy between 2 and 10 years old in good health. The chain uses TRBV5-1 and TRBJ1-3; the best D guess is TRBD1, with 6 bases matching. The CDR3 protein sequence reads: CASSPGPTGSGNTIYF. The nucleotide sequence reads TGCGCCAGCAGCCCTGGACCGACAGGCTCTGGAAACACCATATATTTT.